This T cell receptor beta chain was sequenced during a study of cytomegalovirus exposure and HLA in healthy donors. Study conclusions and caveats: The authors later found most CMV-associated TCR beta chains appeared HLA-restricted.

Points on this clone: Its antigen is unidentified.

The CDR3 totals 16 residues. V was pared by 2 bases and J by 5 bases, with 7 bases of the junction left unmatched. Per germline, CDR1 MGHRA and CDR2 YSYEKL. Primers: 60 Vbeta forward and 13 Jbeta reverse. Using immunoSEQ multiplex PCR, the repertoire was profiled, and TCRdb retains in-frame clones only, with some absent. The table shows approximately 100,000 clones, with 69% occurring only once. The material sequenced was PBMCs. The sequence was obtained from a woman aged 70 to 79 in good health and CMV-seropositive. The chain links TRBV4-1 to TRBJ2-3, with TRBD2 matching 10 bases. The CDR3 DNA reads as TGCGCCAGCAGCCAATACAGCGGGGGGGCCCAAGATACGCAGTATTTT. Protein: CASSQYSGGAQDTQYF.